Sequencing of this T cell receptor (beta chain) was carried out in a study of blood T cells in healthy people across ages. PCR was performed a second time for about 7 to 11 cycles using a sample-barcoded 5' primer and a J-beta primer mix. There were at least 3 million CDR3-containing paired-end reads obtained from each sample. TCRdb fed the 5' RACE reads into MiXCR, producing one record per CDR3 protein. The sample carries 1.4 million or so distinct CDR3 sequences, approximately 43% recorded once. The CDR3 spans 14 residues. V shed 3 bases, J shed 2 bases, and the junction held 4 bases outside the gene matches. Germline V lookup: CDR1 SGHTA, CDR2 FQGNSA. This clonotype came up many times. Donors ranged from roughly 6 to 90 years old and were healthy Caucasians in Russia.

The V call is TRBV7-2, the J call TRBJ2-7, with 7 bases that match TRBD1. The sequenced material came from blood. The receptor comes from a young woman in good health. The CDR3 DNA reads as TGTGCCAGCAGCTTCGGGACAGCAGCCTACGAGCAGTACTTC. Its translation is CASSFGTAAYEQYF.